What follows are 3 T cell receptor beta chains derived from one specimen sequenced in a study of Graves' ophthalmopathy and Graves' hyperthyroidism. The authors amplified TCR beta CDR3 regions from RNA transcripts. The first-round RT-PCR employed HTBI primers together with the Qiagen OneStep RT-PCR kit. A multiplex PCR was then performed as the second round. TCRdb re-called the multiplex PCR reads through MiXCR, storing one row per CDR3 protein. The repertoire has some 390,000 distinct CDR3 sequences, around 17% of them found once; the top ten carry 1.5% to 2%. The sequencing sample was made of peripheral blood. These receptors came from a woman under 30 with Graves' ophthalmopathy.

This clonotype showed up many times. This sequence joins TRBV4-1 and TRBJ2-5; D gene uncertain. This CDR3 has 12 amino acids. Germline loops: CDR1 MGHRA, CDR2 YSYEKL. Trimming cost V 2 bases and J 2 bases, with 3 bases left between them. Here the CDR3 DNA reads TGCGCCAGCAGCCAACCTCAAGAGACCCAGTACTTC. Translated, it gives CASSQPQETQYF.

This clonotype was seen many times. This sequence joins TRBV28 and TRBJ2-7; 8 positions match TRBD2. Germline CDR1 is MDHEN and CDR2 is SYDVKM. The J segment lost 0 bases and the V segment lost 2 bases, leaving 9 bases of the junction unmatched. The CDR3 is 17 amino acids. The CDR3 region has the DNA TGTGCCAGCAGTTTAGTCGTCCGGGGGGGCAGCTCCTACGAGCAGTACTTC. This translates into CASSLVVRGGSSYEQYF.

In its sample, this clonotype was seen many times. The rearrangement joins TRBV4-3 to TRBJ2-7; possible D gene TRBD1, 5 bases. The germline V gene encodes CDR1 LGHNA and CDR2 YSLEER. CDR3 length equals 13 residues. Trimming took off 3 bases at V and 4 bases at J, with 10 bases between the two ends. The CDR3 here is CASSQARGYEQYF. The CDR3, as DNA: TGCGCCAGCAGCCAGGCTAGGGGATACGAGCAGTACTTC.